This TCR beta chain was captured by sequencing in a study of blood T cell repertoires in COVID-19. Study summary: COVID-19 samples from acute and convalescent phases originated in the United States, Italy and Spain.

Germline V gives CDR1 KGHSH, CDR2 LQKENI. The V and J ends lost 2 bases and 7 bases, in that order; junction bases with no gene match: 4. The CDR3 length is 13 residues. The assay was immunoSEQ multiplex PCR, and TCRdb's table has in-frame clones only and misses some. The sample shows tens of thousands of clones, 84% of them seen only once. The chain couples TRBV18 to TRBJ1-1; TRBD1 aligns across 7 bases. Specimen: peripheral blood. This receptor was obtained from a man between 65 and 85 years old with acute or convalescent COVID-19. CDR3 nucleotides: TGTGCCAGCTCACCAACTCGACAGGGTGAAGCTTTCTTT. Protein product: CASSPTRQGEAFF.